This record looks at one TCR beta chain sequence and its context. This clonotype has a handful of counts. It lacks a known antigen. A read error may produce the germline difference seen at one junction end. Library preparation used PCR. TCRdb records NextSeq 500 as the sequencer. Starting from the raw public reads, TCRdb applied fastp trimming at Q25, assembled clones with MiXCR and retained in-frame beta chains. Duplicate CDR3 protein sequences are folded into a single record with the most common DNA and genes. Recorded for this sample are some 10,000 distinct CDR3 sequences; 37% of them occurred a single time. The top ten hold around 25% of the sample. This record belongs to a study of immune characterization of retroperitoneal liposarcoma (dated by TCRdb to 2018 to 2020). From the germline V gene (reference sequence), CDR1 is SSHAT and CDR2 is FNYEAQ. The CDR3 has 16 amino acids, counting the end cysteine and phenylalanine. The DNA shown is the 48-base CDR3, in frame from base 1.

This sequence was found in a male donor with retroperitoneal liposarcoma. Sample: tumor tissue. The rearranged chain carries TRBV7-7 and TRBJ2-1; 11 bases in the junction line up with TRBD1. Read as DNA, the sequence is TGTGCTAGCAGCCAAAGATACATGGGACAGGGGGAGACCCAGTTCTTC. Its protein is CASSQRYMGQGETQFF.